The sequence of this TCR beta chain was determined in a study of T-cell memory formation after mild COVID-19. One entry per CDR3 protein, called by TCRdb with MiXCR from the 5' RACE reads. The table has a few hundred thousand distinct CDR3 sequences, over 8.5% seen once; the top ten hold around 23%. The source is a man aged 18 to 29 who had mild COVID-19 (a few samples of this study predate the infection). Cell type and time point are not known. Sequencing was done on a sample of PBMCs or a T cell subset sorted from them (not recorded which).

CDR3 nucleotide sequence: TGCGCCAGCAGCCAAGAAGGGAGCGGGACCTCAATCTACGAGCAGTACTTC. Protein product: CASSQEGSGTSIYEQYF. This chain connects TRBV4-1 to TRBJ2-7; 7 nucleotides align to TRBD2. Germline V gene data show CDR1 as MGHRA and CDR2 as YSYEKL. This CDR3 contains 17 residues. The V and J ends lost 0 bases and 3 bases, in that order; junction bases with no gene match: 11.